The T cell receptor beta chain under discussion was sequenced for a study of blood T cell repertoires in COVID-19. This clone showed up just a few times. Patients of the Seattle cohort, enrolled during active infection, were followed longitudinally. Germline values: CDR1 MNHEY, CDR2 SMNVEV (reference sequence). Trimming at V came to 2 bases and at J to 1 base, leaving 7 bases not matched to a gene. The CDR3 totals 16 residues. Libraries were prepared by immunoSEQ multiplex PCR; TCRdb keeps only in-frame clonotypes and omits some of them. The sample lists 150,000 to 200,000 clones, 70% to 85% occurring once.

What was sequenced was peripheral blood. The chain is built from TRBV27 and TRBJ2-7; 8 nucleotides match TRBD2. This receptor was obtained from a woman aged 40 to 55 with COVID-19, enrolled during active disease. The CDR3 DNA reads as TGTGCCAGCAGTTTAGCCAGCGGGAGTAGGTCCTACGAGCAGTACTTC. Its protein is CASSLASGSRSYEQYF.